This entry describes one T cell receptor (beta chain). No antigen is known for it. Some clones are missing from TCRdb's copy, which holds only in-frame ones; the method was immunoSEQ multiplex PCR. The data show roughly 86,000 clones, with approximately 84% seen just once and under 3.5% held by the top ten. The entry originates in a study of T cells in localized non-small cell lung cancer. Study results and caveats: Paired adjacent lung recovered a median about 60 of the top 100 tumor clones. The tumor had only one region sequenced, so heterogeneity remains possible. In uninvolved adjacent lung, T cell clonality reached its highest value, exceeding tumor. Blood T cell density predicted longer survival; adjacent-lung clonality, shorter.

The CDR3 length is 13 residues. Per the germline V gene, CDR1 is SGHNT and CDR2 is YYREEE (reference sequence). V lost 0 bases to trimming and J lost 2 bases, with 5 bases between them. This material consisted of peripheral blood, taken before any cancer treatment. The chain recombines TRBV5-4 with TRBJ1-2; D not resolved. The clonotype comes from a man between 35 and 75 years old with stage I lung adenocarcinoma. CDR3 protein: CASSLDRNYGYTF. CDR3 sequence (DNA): TGTGCCAGCAGCTTGGACAGAAACTATGGCTACACCTTC.